This T cell receptor beta chain is drawn from a study of response to subunit inactivated influenza vaccine. This clonotype was counted at least ten times. From the RT-PCR reads, TCRdb called clonotypes with MiXCR, one entry per CDR3 protein. This sample has a few hundred thousand distinct CDR3 sequences, with 10% to 12% found just once. Germline CDR1 and CDR2: DFQATT and SNEGSKA (reference sequence). This CDR3 has 14 amino acids. Trimming removed 3 bases at V and 1 base at J, with 12 bases between. This sample was shared with a second study, whose subject was T cells expressing NK-cell markers. That paper adds: It was by 5'RACE template switching with UMIs that TCR beta cDNA was made. Within the sequenced cohort of eight donors, seven exhibited HCMV seropositivity and one was seronegative. Questions lingered over whether expanded NKG2C+ T cell clones were HCMV-specific.

This TCR was sampled from a man aged 45-65 years who received an inactivated influenza vaccine. The source was PBMCs from blood, collected on the day of vaccination. The chain uses TRBV20-1 and TRBJ2-5; D gene ambiguous. The CDR3 spells CSASSSSSQETQYF. Written as DNA, the CDR3 is TGCAGTGCTAGTTCTAGTAGTTCCCAAGAGACCCAGTACTTC.